This TCR beta chain was observed in a study of T cell responses to AZD1222 COVID-19 vaccine (dated by TCRdb to 2020 to 2023). Broadly, across the study: AZD1222 recipients given second doses at about 4 weeks or at about 12 weeks were pooled, since spike-specific TCR depth and breadth were not found to differ between the two schedules. TCR sequencing was performed for about 250 trial participants, of whom roughly 200 were given two doses of AZD1222 and approximately 25 were given two doses of MenACWY control vaccine. Enrollment into the trials was organized by age into subgroups of 18-55, 56-69 and 70-plus years, and those subgroups contained roughly 150, 30 and 60 TCR-sequenced participants, respectively. The investigation overall reported the following: Conclusions about previously exposed vaccinees are limited because only five to seven AZD1222 recipients were SARS-CoV-2 seropositive at baseline. The 56-69-year group was small, and its depth increase did not reach significance, likely because of low power. Because no samples from the day 14 peak response were available, repertoires could be characterized only after the peak T cell response. Vaccine-associated CD4 TCRs spanned the whole spike protein, with dominant responses in regions 160-218 and 743-854. After two AZD1222 doses, both the breadth and the depth of spike-specific TCRs were significantly higher than at day 0 and than in MenACWY recipients. Participants were mostly white British, with more females than males. The authors suggested clonal diversity may have been underestimated. Reportedly, almost half of the unique spike-specific TCRs recognized epitopes lying outside the regions that are mutated in the B.1.351 and B.1.1.7 variants.

The germline V gene supplies CDR1 MDHEN and CDR2 SYDVKM. Germline trimming: 5 bases from V, 3 bases from J; junction bases outside gene matches: 14. The CDR3 measures 18 amino acids from cysteine to phenylalanine. Of all the DNA, just the CDR3 is kept, 54 bases in frame from base 1. The CDR3 regions of human TCRbeta chains were analyzed by immunosequencing. The published analysis was carried out like this. Repertoire TCRs were checked for matches against a reference library of SARS-CoV-2-specific TCRs that had been generated using the MIRA antigen-specificity platform. Breadth meant the fraction of unique TCRs that were SARS-CoV-2-associated, whereas depth meant the fraction of total T cells that were SARS-CoV-2-associated. Each spike-specific TCR was assigned to its reactive spike region and to a CD4 or CD8 class using the MIRA data. Log10-transformed breadth and depth values were compared by one-way ANOVA with Sidak's multiple comparisons tests. The clones in this table, taken by TCRdb from immuneACCESS, are in-frame only. Not every clone is retained; where verified, under half of the shortfall comes from an unresolved V gene, and the cause of the rest is unknown. D and trimming come from the DNA, and the V and J calls and clone size come from that table. Present in this sample are under 130,000 clones, roughly 90% of which were seen just once. The top ten constitute 1.2% of the sample.

This clone showed up just a few times. Its antigen remains undetermined. No base quality information exists; no much larger clone differs at one position. Taken with the paper, the label for time point translates to: baseline before first vaccination. Vaccinee samples were obtained from the UK trials COV001 and COV002, which included a single-blind randomized controlled phase 2/3 trial of AZD1222 (ChAdOx1 nCoV-19) in healthy adults. Trial participant PBMC samples were collected at day 0 and day 28 after the second dose for TCRbeta chain sequencing. The specimen was peripheral blood, collected on day 0 of AZD1222 vaccination. In this chain, TRBV28 is recombined with TRBJ2-7; 12 central bases correspond to TRBD1. The clonotype was recovered from an adult in good health. The DNA sequence is TGTGCCAGCAGTGCAAAATACGCCGGGACAGGGGGCAACTACGAGCAGTACTTC. The resulting protein is CASSAKYAGTGGNYEQYF.